The following is a TCR beta chain sequence with its context. These data are taken from a study of blood T cell repertoires in COVID-19. Study-wide background: The samples span acute and convalescent COVID-19 from the United States, Italy and Spain.

As originally analysed: Scientists estimated how many nucleated cells there were by amplifying reference gene primers. The protocol was immunoSEQ multiplex PCR, while the TCRdb copy is restricted to in-frame clones and leaves out a portion. From that table come the V and J calls and clone size; the DNA was used to work out D and trimming. The sample shows 70,000 or so clones, roughly nine tenths of them seen only once. CDR3 length equals 16 residues. Germline V gene data show CDR1 as MDHEN and CDR2 as SYDVKM. V was cut by 6 bases and J by 2 bases, with 17 bases left in between. The sequence came from a human donor in a cohort sampled during active COVID-19. What was sequenced was peripheral blood. The chain recombines TRBV28 with TRBJ1-5; possible D gene TRBD1, 5 bases. DNA for the CDR3: TGTGCCAGCAGGCCCGGCCTCGGGGGGGGCAATCAGCCCCAGCATTTT. Protein sequence: CASRPGLGGGNQPQHF.